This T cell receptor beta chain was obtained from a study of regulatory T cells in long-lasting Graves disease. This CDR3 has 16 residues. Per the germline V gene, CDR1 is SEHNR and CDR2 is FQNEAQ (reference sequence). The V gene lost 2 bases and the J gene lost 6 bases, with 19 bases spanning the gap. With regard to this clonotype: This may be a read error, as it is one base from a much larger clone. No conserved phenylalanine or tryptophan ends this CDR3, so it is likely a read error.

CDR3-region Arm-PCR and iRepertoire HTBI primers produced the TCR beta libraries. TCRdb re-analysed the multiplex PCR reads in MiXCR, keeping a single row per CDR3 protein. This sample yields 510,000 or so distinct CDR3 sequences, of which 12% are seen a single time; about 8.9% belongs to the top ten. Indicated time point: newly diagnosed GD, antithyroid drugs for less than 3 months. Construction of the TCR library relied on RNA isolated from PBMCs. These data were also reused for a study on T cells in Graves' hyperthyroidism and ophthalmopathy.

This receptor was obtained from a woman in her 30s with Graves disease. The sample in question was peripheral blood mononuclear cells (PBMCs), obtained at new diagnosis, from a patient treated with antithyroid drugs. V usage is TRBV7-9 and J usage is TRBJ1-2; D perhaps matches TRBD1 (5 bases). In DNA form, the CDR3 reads TGTGCCAGCAGCTTAACCCTTGGCAGGGTGGGGCATGGCTACACCTTG. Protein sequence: CASSLTLGRVGHGYTL.